Listed below are T cell receptor beta chains from one sample, sequenced in a study of CXCR3-negative and CXCR3-positive naive CD8 T cells. TCRdb reworked the 5' RACE reads into one entry per CDR3 protein, no DNA. The clone table shows about 98,000 distinct CDR3 sequences, with the ten largest holding nearly 0.85%. The sequenced sample consisted of naive CXCR3+ CD8+ T cells from blood. The source is a human donor in good health. Some clones in this sample may be carry-over from other donors' samples. Each CDR3 is given with its conserved first and last residue. The order of the fields is J gene, V gene, CDR3 protein.

j_call: TRBJ2-7; v_call: TRBV7-8; cdr3_aa: CASSLPKEGTGEYYEQYF
j_call: TRBJ2-7; v_call: TRBV20-1; cdr3_aa: CSARARLSYEQYF
j_call: TRBJ2-7; v_call: TRBV27; cdr3_aa: CASSFPPEQYF
j_call: TRBJ2-7; v_call: TRBV5-1; cdr3_aa: CASSVGSLSGDLREQYF
j_call: TRBJ2-1; v_call: TRBV10-3; cdr3_aa: CASLAGVLSDEQFF
j_call: TRBJ2-5; v_call: TRBV29-1; cdr3_aa: CSVEERPRQETQYF
j_call: TRBJ2-1; v_call: TRBV3-1; cdr3_aa: CASSPPTGRAGNTYNEQFF
j_call: TRBJ2-1; v_call: TRBV7-8; cdr3_aa: CASSLYLAGGPSSYNEQFF
j_call: TRBJ2-3; v_call: TRBV20-1; cdr3_aa: CSATTSGVWNTQYF
j_call: TRBJ1-2; v_call: TRBV29-1; cdr3_aa: CSVQAGYGYTF
j_call: TRBJ2-1; v_call: TRBV28; cdr3_aa: CAIMTGGNEQFF
j_call: TRBJ2-5; v_call: TRBV4-1; cdr3_aa: CASSQTKDDSPETQYF